These T cell receptor beta chains were read from a single sample in a study of technical replicates of blood from a handful of donors. The method was immunoSEQ multiplex PCR; TCRdb's version includes in-frame clones alone and lacks a portion of them. The sample lists roughly 85,000 clones; 85% to 95% were seen once. The sequenced material came from T cells isolated from PBMCs. These receptors came from a human donor in good health. Each CDR3 is given with its conserved first and last residue. Each record gives: V gene, J gene, clone size, D gene, CDR3 DNA, CDR3 protein. The D gene is left open where the match is weak. The listing skips clone size in some rows; elsewhere it reads once, few, many or a size class.

V: TRBV6-5
J: TRBJ1-2
size: -
D: -
DNA: TGTGCCATCGCACAGGGTCCCGAAGATGGCTACACCTTC
CDR3: CAIAQGPEDGYTF

V: TRBV7-9
J: TRBJ2-7
size: -
D: TRBD2
DNA: TGTGCCAGCAGCTTGGCGTTGGCGGGAGGGCCGGGCGAGCAGTACTTC
CDR3: CASSLALAGGPGEQYF

V: TRBV6-5
J: TRBJ2-1
size: -
D: TRBD2
DNA: TGTGCCAGCAGAACCGGGACTAGCTTTCGAGATGAGCAGTTCTTC
CDR3: CASRTGTSFRDEQFF

V: TRBV28
J: TRBJ2-7
size: -
D: TRBD2
DNA: TGTGCCAGCACCGTTAGCGGGGGCACCTACGAGCAGTACTTC
CDR3: CASTVSGGTYEQYF

V: TRBV14
J: TRBJ2-5
size: -
D: -
DNA: TGTGCCAGCAGCCACGTAAAAGGGGGTTTCCCAGCTCAAGAGACCCAGTACTTC
CDR3: CASSHVKGGFPAQETQYF

V: TRBV9
J: TRBJ2-5
size: -
D: -
DNA: TGTGCCAGCAGCGTAGAGGCGGGGGCTGTGGAGACCCAGTACTTC
CDR3: CASSVEAGAVETQYF

V: TRBV6-6
J: TRBJ2-7
size: -
D: TRBD1
DNA: TGTGCCAGCAGTTACTCCCACGGACAGGGGTACGAGCAGTACTTC
CDR3: CASSYSHGQGYEQYF

V: TRBV7-9
J: TRBJ2-4
size: -
D: TRBD2
DNA: TGTGCCAGCTCACTAACCGGGGGGGCCGTCAAAAACATTCAGTACTTC
CDR3: CASSLTGGAVKNIQYF

V: TRBV29-1
J: TRBJ2-7
size: -
D: -
DNA: TGCAGCGTGAGGTGGCTGAACGAGCAGTACTTC
CDR3: CSVRWLNEQYF

V: TRBV2
J: TRBJ2-3
size: -
D: TRBD2
DNA: TGTGCCAGCAGCCTGGGACTAGCGGGAGGCAGATGGTATTTT
CDR3: CASSLGLAGGRWYF

V: TRBV6-1
J: TRBJ2-1
size: -
D: TRBD2
DNA: TGTGCCAGCCTTAGCGGGTGGGATGAGCAGTTCTTC
CDR3: CASLSGWDEQFF

V: TRBV7-9
J: TRBJ1-1
size: -
D: -
DNA: TGTGCCAGCAGCTCCATCGAAGCTTTCTTT
CDR3: CASSSIEAFF

V: TRBV19
J: TRBJ2-7
size: -
D: -
DNA: TGTGCCAGTAGTAGCGGACAGTTAGGGGTCTACGAGCAGTACTTC
CDR3: CASSSGQLGVYEQYF

V: TRBV5-1
J: TRBJ2-3
size: -
D: -
DNA: TGCGCCAGCAGCTTGGCCCTTGTTGACCAGGACAGAATTACAGATACGCAGTATTTT
CDR3: CASSLALVDQDRITDTQYF

V: TRBV27
J: TRBJ2-3
size: -
D: -
DNA: TGTGCCAGCAGTAAAAGGGGCTTGGCCACAGATACGCAGTATTTT
CDR3: CASSKRGLATDTQYF

V: TRBV28
J: TRBJ2-3
size: -
D: TRBD2
DNA: TGTGCCAGCAGTTTACATGGCGGGGGGCGTTGGACGCAGTATTTT
CDR3: CASSLHGGGRWTQYF

V: TRBV29-1
J: TRBJ2-5
size: -
D: -
DNA: TGCAGCGTTGTATTTGAGACCCAGTACTTC
CDR3: CSVVFETQYF

V: TRBV5-1
J: TRBJ2-3
size: -
D: -
DNA: TGCGCCAGCAGCTTAGAGGCGGATACGCAGTATTTT
CDR3: CASSLEADTQYF

V: TRBV9
J: TRBJ2-3
size: -
D: TRBD2
DNA: TGTGCCAGCAGCGTAGCTTCTAGCGGGGGCACAGATACGCAGTATTTT
CDR3: CASSVASSGGTDTQYF

V: TRBV15
J: TRBJ1-1
size: -
D: -
DNA: TGTGCCACCAGCAGAGTTTATTCGGGAGACACTGAAGCTTTCTTT
CDR3: CATSRVYSGDTEAFF

V: TRBV5-5
J: TRBJ2-1
size: -
D: -
DNA: TGTGCCAGCTTGGTGAGGTTCGGTGAGCAGTTCTTC
CDR3: CASLVRFGEQFF

V: TRBV4-1
J: TRBJ1-6
size: -
D: -
DNA: TGCGCCAGCAGCCAAGATTTATCGGAGAATTCACCCCTCCACTTT
CDR3: CASSQDLSENSPLHF

V: TRBV7-9
J: TRBJ2-7
size: once
D: -
DNA: TGTGCCAGCAGCTTGTCGGCAGGGGAGTACGAGCAGTACTTC
CDR3: CASSLSAGEYEQYF

V: TRBV6-1
J: TRBJ2-7
size: -
D: TRBD2
DNA: TGTGCCAGCAGTGAACGCTCGCCTAGCGGATTCTACGAGCAGTACTTC
CDR3: CASSERSPSGFYEQYF

V: TRBV5-1
J: TRBJ2-7
size: -
D: -
DNA: TGCGCCAGCAGCCCCCAAGGGGGTCTTTATTACGAGCAGTACTTC
CDR3: CASSPQGGLYYEQYF

V: TRBV21-1
J: TRBJ1-4
size: -
D: -
DNA: TGTGCCAGCAGCAAAGTTCTTTCTCCAGGAGGGGCTTGTAATGAAAAACTGTTTTTT
CDR3: CASSKVLSPGGACNEKLFF

V: TRBV7-9
J: TRBJ1-2
size: -
D: TRBD1
DNA: TGTGCCAGCAGCTTTCGGGACAGAGCCTATGGCTACACCTTC
CDR3: CASSFRDRAYGYTF

V: TRBV9
J: TRBJ1-2
size: -
D: TRBD1
DNA: TGTGCCAGCAGCCTCGGGGGGACAGGGGGTTGGAGACTCTACACCTTC
CDR3: CASSLGGTGGWRLYTF

V: TRBV30
J: TRBJ1-2
size: -
D: -
DNA: TGTGCCTGGAGTGCGAGGAGGATACGCCTCTATGGCTACACCTTC
CDR3: CAWSARRIRLYGYTF

V: TRBV2
J: TRBJ2-2
size: -
D: TRBD2
DNA: TGTGCCAGCAGTGAAGGTCTTAGCGGGGGAACCGGGGAGCTGTTTTTT
CDR3: CASSEGLSGGTGELFF

V: TRBV28
J: TRBJ1-5
size: -
D: -
DNA: TGTGCCAGCAGACCCCTAGGGGATAGCAATCAGCCCCAGCATTTT
CDR3: CASRPLGDSNQPQHF

V: TRBV6-5
J: TRBJ2-2
size: -
D: TRBD1
DNA: TGTGCCAGCAGTTACTCCGGACAGGATACCCCCGGGGAGCTGTTTTTT
CDR3: CASSYSGQDTPGELFF

V: TRBV5-1
J: TRBJ2-3
size: once
D: TRBD2
DNA: TGCGCCAGCAGCTTGGATCCGGGACTAGCCTATTTCACAGATACGCAGTATTTT
CDR3: CASSLDPGLAYFTDTQYF

V: TRBV6-5
J: TRBJ2-7
size: once
D: -
DNA: TGTGCCAGCAGTTACTCTAGCGATAGCTCCTACGAGCAGTACTTC
CDR3: CASSYSSDSSYEQYF

V: TRBV20-1
J: TRBJ1-1
size: -
D: -
DNA: TGCAGTGCCCCGGGTCGCACTGAAGCTTTCTTT
CDR3: CSAPGRTEAFF

V: TRBV9
J: TRBJ2-4
size: -
D: -
DNA: TGTGCCAGCAGCCCCTGGGACACTTTAGCCAAAAACATTCAGTACTTC
CDR3: CASSPWDTLAKNIQYF

V: TRBV5-1
J: TRBJ2-3
size: once
D: -
DNA: TGCGCCAGCAGCTTTAATCCTTTCGAGGGCACAGATACGCAGTATTTT
CDR3: CASSFNPFEGTDTQYF

V: TRBV6-5
J: TRBJ2-7
size: once
D: TRBD1
DNA: TGTGCCAGCAGAGCCCCGGGACAGCAGTCCTACGAGCAGTACTTC
CDR3: CASRAPGQQSYEQYF

V: TRBV4-1
J: TRBJ2-7
size: once
D: TRBD2
DNA: TGCGCCAGCAGCCAGGAACTAGCGGGACTAAGTTACGAGCAGTACTTC
CDR3: CASSQELAGLSYEQYF

V: TRBV11-3
J: TRBJ1-1
size: -
D: -
DNA: TGTGCCAGCAGAGGTGGCCGGCGGCGGATGAACACTGAAGCTTTCTTT
CDR3: CASRGGRRRMNTEAFF

V: TRBV27
J: TRBJ2-3
size: -
D: -
DNA: TGTGCCAGCAGTCAGGACTTACCTTTGATGGATACGCAGTATTTT
CDR3: CASSQDLPLMDTQYF

V: TRBV11-2
J: TRBJ2-2
size: -
D: -
DNA: TGTGCCAGCAGCTTAGCTGCGAACACCGGGGAGCTGTTTTTT
CDR3: CASSLAANTGELFF